The 10 T cell receptor beta chains below come from one sample, sequenced in a study of T cell clonality in common variable immunodeficiency. Profiled with immunoSEQ multiplex PCR; TCRdb holds only in-frame clones, not every one. The data show about 35,000 clones, with none appearing a single time. The sample was peripheral blood mononuclear cells. These receptors were taken from a person aged 18 to 75 in good health.

This clone was seen ten or more times. The CDR3 end lies 3 residues beyond the end of the read and is filled in from the germline J gene. The sample contains more than one DNA sequence encoding this CDR3. The chain employs TRBV19 and TRBJ2-1; 10 bases agree with TRBD2. Germline values: CDR1 LNHDA, CDR2 SQIVND (reference sequence). With V trimmed by 6 bases and J by 5 bases, 7 bases remained unmatched. The CDR3 loop spans 15 amino acids. CDR3 in amino acids: CASSIRGLADNEQFF. Incomplete CDR3 DNA: TGTGCCAGTAGCATTCGAGGACTAGCGGACAATGAG.

This clone was detected only a few times. The observed sequence ends 3 residues before the CDR3 terminus, with the missing tail filled in from the germline J gene. Other DNA sequences in this specimen translate into the identical CDR3. The chain links TRBV5-1 to TRBJ2-7; D perhaps matches TRBD1 (6 bases). Germline V gene data show CDR1 as SGHRS and CDR2 as YFSETQ. V shed 0 bases and J shed 5 bases, with 9 bases lying between them. This CDR3 is 13 amino acids long. CDR3 amino acids: CASSLVGAHEQYF. The part of the CDR3 DNA that was read is TGCGCCAGCAGCTTGGTGGGGGCCCACGAG.

This clone was detected ten times or more. The read halts 3 residues ahead of the CDR3 end, with the missing end drawn from the germline J gene. The genes are TRBV20-1 and TRBJ2-4; the D is unclear. This CDR3 is built from 13 residues. Germline V CDR1 and CDR2: DFQATT, SNEGSKA (reference sequence). V lost 6 bases and J 2 bases, leaving 11 bases between the germline ends. The part of the CDR3 DNA that was read is TGCAGTGCCCGGCGGCAGCCCAAAAACATT. Amino acids: CSARRQPKNI. The full CDR3 protein reads CSARRQPKNIQYF.

This clone was counted a few times. The sequenced fragment ends 3 residues before the CDR3 boundary, so the rest is inferred from the germline J gene. The rearrangement uses TRBV19 and TRBJ2-2; perhaps D is TRBD1 or TRBD2 (5 bases each). The germline gives CDR1 LNHDA, CDR2 SQIVND (reference sequence). CDR3 length: 14 amino acids. CDR3 amino acids: CASSEGPAQEKLFF. CDR3 bases read: TGTGCCAGTAGCGAGGGGCCCGCGCAGGAAAAG.

This clone has a count of ten or more. CDR3 amino acids: CAWSVQATEKLFF. The sequenced part of the CDR3 DNA is TGTGCCTGGAGTGTACAGGCCACTGAAAAA. V usage is TRBV30 and J usage is TRBJ1-4; the D gene is possibly TRBD1 (5 bases). The CDR3 extends 3 residues past the end of the read, so its final part is completed from the germline J gene. The V end lost 0 bases, the J end lost 7 bases, and 9 bases lay between the germline ends. Germline V CDR1 and CDR2: GTSNPN, SVGIG (reference sequence). The CDR3 contains 13 residues.

This clone was counted at least ten times. The read comes to an end 3 residues before the CDR3 does, leaving the germline J gene to fill in the end. The chain is built from TRBV5-4 and TRBJ2-3; 8 nucleotides align to TRBD1. The V gene's germline CDR1 is SGHNT and CDR2 YYREEE (reference sequence). The CDR3 contains 16 residues. The CDR3 sequence: CASSLGGQAAGQPQYF. The part of the CDR3 DNA that was read is TGTGCCAGCAGCTTGGGGGGACAGGCGGCAGGTCAGCCG.

This clone was recorded at least ten times. The read halts 3 residues ahead of the CDR3 end, with the missing end drawn from the germline J gene. The chain links TRBV20-1 to TRBJ2-5, with 9 bases that match TRBD1. The V and J ends lost 5 bases and 5 bases, in that order; junction bases with no gene match: 6. Germline-derived CDR1 and CDR2 are DFQATT and SNEGSKA (reference sequence). The CDR3 totals 13 residues. The part of the CDR3 DNA that was read is TGCAGTGCTGGGTACAGGGGGCAGGAGACC. Residues: CSAGYRGQET. The entire CDR3 protein reads CSAGYRGQETQYF.

This clone was seen many times. The read finishes 3 residues shy of the CDR3 end, and the germline J gene is used to complete it. The chain links TRBV19 to TRBJ1-1; 7 bases align to TRBD1. V dropped 6 bases and J dropped 0; count of bases not matched to a gene: 4. There are 14 residues in the CDR3. Germline-derived CDR1 and CDR2 are LNHDA and SQIVND (reference sequence). The CDR3 bases that were read are TGTGCCAGTAGACAACAGGGGTTGAACACTGAA. Translation: CASRQQGLNTE. The full CDR3 sequence reads CASRQQGLNTEAFF.

This clone was observed many times. The CDR3 goes on 3 residues after the read ends, and that part is filled in from the germline J gene. J is TRBJ2-7 and V is TRBV4-2; 10 positions agree with TRBD2. CDR1 and CDR2 from the germline V gene are LGHNA and YNFKEQ. V lost 0 bases and J lost 1; bases outside the gene matches: 3. The CDR3 extends over 16 amino acids. CDR3 amino acids: CASSQDSLAGSYEQYF. The covered CDR3 bases are TGTGCCAGCAGCCAAGATTCACTAGCGGGATCCTACGAG.

Remarks on this clone: Possible read error: a much larger clone is one base away. The CDR3 is cut off 3 residues early in the read; its end comes from the germline J gene. The chain combines TRBV30 with TRBJ1-4, with 7 bases fitting TRBD1. The CDR3 covers 13 residues. The germline V gene encodes CDR1 GTSNPN and CDR2 SVGIG (reference sequence). The DNA read from the CDR3 is TGTGCCCTGAGACAGGGTCAAAATTCACCA. This codes for CALRQGQNSP. The full CDR3 sequence reads CALRQGQNSPLFF.